Listed here are 14 T cell receptor beta chains from one sample, sequenced in a study of beta chain features in type 1 diabetes. Reverse transcribing all isolated RNA meant expressed TCRB transcripts were sequenced. The repertoire was sequenced with immunoSEQ multiplex PCR; TCRdb's copy has only in-frame clones and lacks some. The sample has 60,000 to 75,000 clones, roughly 60% seen once; the top ten hold 2% to 2.5%. Sample: Tregs from blood. These receptors all stem from a woman between 18 and 30 years old in good health.

The J gene is TRBJ1-4, the V gene TRBV27; D gene uncertain. V was trimmed by 6 bases and J by 8 bases, leaving 19 bases between them. The CDR3 contains 15 residues. Germline lookup yields CDR1 MNHEY and CDR2 SMNVEV (reference sequence). CDR3 amino acids: CASSSSWALMEKLFF. The DNA of the CDR3 is TGTGCCAGCAGCTCCTCTTGGGCCTTGATGGAAAAACTGTTTTTT.

The CDR3 region has the DNA TGTGCCAGCAGCGTGATTGGGCCCCCCTGGGAGACCCAGTACTTC. Protein: CASSVIGPPWETQYF. The V gene is TRBV5-4, the J gene TRBJ2-5; D is uncertain. Germline V gives CDR1 SGHNT, CDR2 YYREEE (reference sequence). Trimming left V 4 bases short and J 5 bases short, with 18 bases between. The CDR3 runs 15 residues.

This CDR3 is CASSPRGRETQYF. For the CDR3, the DNA is TGTGCCAGCAGCCCCAGGGGACGGGAGACCCAGTACTTC. The chain is built from TRBV5-4 and TRBJ2-5, with a weak D call TRBD1 (6 bases). Germline-derived CDR1 and CDR2 are SGHNT and YYREEE (reference sequence). The CDR3 totals 13 residues. The V end lost 4 bases, the J end lost 5 bases, and 12 bases lay between the germline ends.

The CDR3 DNA reads as TGTGCCAGCAGCTTAGTCGCAGGGGGCGAAATGAACACTGAAGCTTTCTTT. It codes for CASSLVAGGEMNTEAFF. This rearrangement joins TRBV7-2 to TRBJ1-1; 8 nucleotides agree with TRBD1. Germline trimming cut 1 base from V and 0 bases from J; bases unmatched to any gene: 7. This CDR3 spans 17 amino acids. Germline-derived CDR1 and CDR2 are SGHTA and FQGNSA.

The chain is built from TRBV29-1 and TRBJ2-7, with 8 nucleotides matching TRBD1. Germline loops: CDR1 SQVTM, CDR2 ANQGSEA. The CDR3 sequence is 13 residues long. V dropped 4 bases and J dropped 3; count of bases not matched to a gene: 5. CDR3 DNA: TGCAGCGTTGGGACCGGGACAGGCTACGAGCAGTACTTC. Translation gives CSVGTGTGYEQYF.

The rearrangement uses TRBV7-9 and TRBJ2-7, with D tentatively TRBD1 (5 bases). The germline CDR1 and CDR2 sequences are SEHNR and FQNEAQ (reference sequence). V shed 4 bases and J shed 4 bases, with 17 bases lying between them. This CDR3 spans 15 amino acids. Here the CDR3 DNA reads TGTGCCAGCAGCTCCCCCTCAGCAGGGAAGTACGAGCAGTACTTC. It translates to CASSSPSAGKYEQYF.

V and J are TRBV5-6 and TRBJ1-1; 7 bases match TRBD1. CDR1 is SGHDT and CDR2 is YYEEEE in the germline V gene. The CDR3 has 15 residues. Unmatched junction bases numbered 8, after V lost 5 bases and J lost 1 base. The CDR3 DNA follows: TGTGCCAGCAGTCCTTCAGGGGGACCGAACACTGAAGCTTTCTTT. Its translation is CASSPSGGPNTEAFF.

This chain uses TRBV27 with TRBJ2-7; 11 bases match TRBD1. V lost 8 bases to trimming and J lost 6 bases; unmatched junction nucleotides: 6. CDR1 MNHEY and CDR2 SMNVEV come from the germline V gene (reference sequence). The CDR3 spans 13 residues. This chain's CDR3 is CASRGTGGGEQYF. DNA of the CDR3: TGTGCCAGCCGGGGGACAGGGGGTGGCGAGCAGTACTTC.

The genes are TRBV2 and TRBJ2-7; TRBD1 aligns across 7 bases. The germline CDR1 and CDR2 sequences are SNHLY and FYNNEI. Germline trimming cut 1 base from V and 2 bases from J; bases unmatched to any gene: 2. The CDR3 runs to 14 residues. CDR3 bases: TGTGCCAGCAGTGAAGACAGGGGTCCCTACGAGCAGTACTTC. Translation gives CASSEDRGPYEQYF.

This chain links TRBV29-1 with TRBJ1-1; D might be TRBD1 (6 bases). The CDR3 spans 12 residues. Germline CDR1 reads SQVTM; CDR2 reads ANQGSEA. V lost 7 bases and J lost 5, with 14 bases in between. The CDR3 protein is CSGVGAGTEAFF. CDR3 nucleotides: TGCAGCGGTGTGGGGGCTGGAACTGAAGCTTTCTTT.

The table lists this clone with a few counts. The rearrangement links TRBV7-2 to TRBJ2-7, with 11 bases fitting TRBD2. The CDR3 is 15 residues long. V shed 2 bases and J 4 bases; nucleotides not matched to a gene: 4. Per the germline V gene, CDR1 is SGHTA and CDR2 is FQGNSA. Here the CDR3 DNA reads TGTGCCAGCAGCTTAATTAGCGGGGGGGCGTACGAGCAGTACTTC. Protein sequence: CASSLISGGAYEQYF.

This clone was counted between two and nine times. The chain carries TRBV7-3 and TRBJ1-1; TRBD1 matches 9 bases. Germline V CDR1 and CDR2: SGHTA, FQGTGA. The ends lost 5 bases at V and 4 bases at J; junction bases unmatched: 8. The CDR3 contains 15 residues. The CDR3 region has the DNA TGTGCCAGCAGCACACAGGGGGCGGGGGGCACTGAAGCTTTCTTT. Amino acid sequence: CASSTQGAGGTEAFF.

The gene calls are TRBV4-3 and TRBJ1-2; no clear D. Trimming removed 1 base at V and 4 bases at J, with 10 bases between. The CDR3 runs 14 residues. Germline assignment: CDR1 LGHNA and CDR2 YSLEER. The CDR3 sequence: CASSQAVLAYGYTF. The CDR3 bases are TGCGCCAGCAGCCAAGCGGTGCTTGCCTATGGCTACACCTTC.

This clone was detected only a few times. This chain links TRBV5-1 with TRBJ2-2, with D maybe TRBD1 (5 bases). Germline CDR1 SGHRS, CDR2 YFSETQ. The CDR3 loop spans 15 amino acids. V was pared by 0 bases and J by 5 bases, with 11 bases between. CDR3 sequence: CASSLEDTSTGELFF. The CDR3 DNA reads as TGCGCCAGCAGCTTGGAGGACACATCTACCGGGGAGCTGTTTTTT.